The 2 T cell receptor beta chains below come from one sample, sequenced in a study of PD-1 blockade in classical Hodgkin lymphoma. Every single patient, without exception, relapsed after autologous stem cell transplantation, and brentuximab vedotin exposure varied. Sequenced by immunoSEQ multiplex PCR; TCRdb stores in-frame clones only, minus some. Here the sample spans approximately 99,000 clones, about four fifths being singletons. The sample in question was peripheral blood mononuclear cells (PBMCs), obtained before the second cycle of nivolumab. The receptors here all came from a human donor with classical Hodgkin lymphoma.

The chain recombines TRBV11-1 with TRBJ2-1, with 11 bases that match TRBD2. Germline-derived CDR1 and CDR2 are SGHAT and FQDESV (reference sequence). V shed 5 bases, J shed 3 bases, and the junction held 9 bases outside the gene matches. This CDR3 spans 17 amino acids. CDR3 amino acids: CASSLRLTSGNYNEQFF. Here the CDR3 DNA reads TGTGCCAGCAGCCTAAGGTTGACTAGCGGGAACTACAATGAGCAGTTCTTC.

This clone showed up just once. The CDR3 DNA reads as TGTGCCAGCAGCCAACCCGACCTAGACCAAGAGACCCAGTACTTC. Translation gives CASSQPDLDQETQYF. This chain connects TRBV4-2 to TRBJ2-5, with D hard to call. Germline V gene sequence: CDR1 LGHNA, CDR2 YNFKEQ. Trimming removed 2 bases from V and 0 bases from J, with 10 bases in between. The CDR3 has 15 amino acids.